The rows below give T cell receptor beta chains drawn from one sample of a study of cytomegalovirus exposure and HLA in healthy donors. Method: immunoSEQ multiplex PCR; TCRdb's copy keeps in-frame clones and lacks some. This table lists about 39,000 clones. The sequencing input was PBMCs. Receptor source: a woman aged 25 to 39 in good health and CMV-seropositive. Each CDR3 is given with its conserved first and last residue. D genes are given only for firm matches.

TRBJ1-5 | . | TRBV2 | TGTGCCAGCAGTGAAAGACAGTTAAGCAATCAGCCCCAGCATTTT | CASSERQLSNQPQHF
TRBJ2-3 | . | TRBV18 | TGTGCCAGCTCACCCTCGAGACCAGGGGATACGCAGTATTTT | CASSPSRPGDTQYF
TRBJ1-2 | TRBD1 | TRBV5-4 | TGTGCCAGCAGCTTCCCAGGGGGTAGCGACTATGGCTACACCTTC | CASSFPGGSDYGYTF
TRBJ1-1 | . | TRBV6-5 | TGTGCCAGCAGTTGGGGGGAGGGTGGAGCTTTCTTT | CASSWGEGGAFF
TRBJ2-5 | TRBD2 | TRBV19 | TGTGCCAGTAGTACCCACCCCGGCGGGGGGGCCCCGTTGGAGACCCAGTACTTC | CASSTHPGGGAPLETQYF
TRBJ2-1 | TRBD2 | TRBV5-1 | TGCGCCAGCAGCAATAGCGGGGGGGTGTACAATGAGCAGTTCTTC | CASSNSGGVYNEQFF
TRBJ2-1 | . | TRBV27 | TGTGCCAGCAGTTTAGTGGGCAGGGCCTACAATGAGCAGTTCTTC | CASSLVGRAYNEQFF
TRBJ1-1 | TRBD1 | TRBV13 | TGTGCCAGCAGCACTGGACAGGGGGGGAACACTGAAGCTTTCTTT | CASSTGQGGNTEAFF
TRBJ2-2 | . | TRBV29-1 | TGCAGCGTTTCCAGGGAGAACACCGGGGAGCTGTTTTTT | CSVSRENTGELFF
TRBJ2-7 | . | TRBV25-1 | TGTGCCAGCAGTTACCTTAGGGGCGACTCAGAGCAGTACTTC | CASSYLRGDSEQYF
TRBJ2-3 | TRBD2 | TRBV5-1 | TGCGCCAGCAGCCTTGGCGGGGGGTCAGCCGATACGCAGTATTTT | CASSLGGGSADTQYF
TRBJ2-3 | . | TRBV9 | TGTGCCAGCAGCGGGCCGGGAACAGATACGCAGTATTTT | CASSGPGTDTQYF
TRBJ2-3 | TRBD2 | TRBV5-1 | TGCGCCAGCAGTCGGAGCGGGGCTTCGGATACGCAGTATTTT | CASSRSGASDTQYF
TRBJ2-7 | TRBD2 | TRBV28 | TGTGCCAGCAGGTCGGGACTAGCTGGATCCTACGAGCAGTACTTC | CASRSGLAGSYEQYF
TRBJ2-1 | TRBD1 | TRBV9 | TGTGCCAGCAGCGTAGGAGGGACAGGGGGCCGCAATGAGCAGTTCTTC | CASSVGGTGGRNEQFF
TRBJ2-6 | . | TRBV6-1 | TGTGCCAGCAGTGAAGACCCAGGCCATGGGGCCAACGTCCTGACTTTC | CASSEDPGHGANVLTF
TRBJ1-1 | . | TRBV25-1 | TGTGCCAGCAGTGCCCCCCAAGGGGCGGACACTGAAGCTTTCTTT | CASSAPQGADTEAFF
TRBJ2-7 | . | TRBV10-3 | TGTGCCATCAGTGAGTCGTCAGGGGGATCGGAGGGGCAGTACTTC | CAISESSGGSEGQYF
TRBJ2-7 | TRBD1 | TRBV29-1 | TGCAGCGCAAGGACAGGGACCTACGAGCAGTACTTC | CSARTGTYEQYF
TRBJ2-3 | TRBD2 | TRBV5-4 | TGTGCCAGCAGCGCCGGGACTAGCGATCGTTCGGATACGCAGTATTTT | CASSAGTSDRSDTQYF
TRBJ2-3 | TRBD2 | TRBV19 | TGTGCCAGTAGTATCGTAGCGGGGGGTCCCACAGATACGCAGTATTTT | CASSIVAGGPTDTQYF
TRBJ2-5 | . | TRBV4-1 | TGCGCCAGCAGCCAAGGAGTTACTCTTCAAGAGACCCAGTACTTC | CASSQGVTLQETQYF
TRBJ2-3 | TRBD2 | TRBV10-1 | TGCGCCAGGAAAGAACGGGAGGCTAGCGGGGGGGTTAGCACAGATACGCAGTATTTT | CARKEREASGGVSTDTQYF
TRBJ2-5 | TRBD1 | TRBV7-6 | TGTGCCAGCAGCGTCACCGGGACAGGGGGGATCCTGGGGACCCAGTACTTC | CASSVTGTGGILGTQYF
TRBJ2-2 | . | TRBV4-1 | TGCGCCAGCAGCCAAGATAGCCGGCGTCGGGGGGAGCTGTTTTTT | CASSQDSRRRGELFF
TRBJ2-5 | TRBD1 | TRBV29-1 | TGCAGCGGTGGGGACAGAGGCGTCGTGACCCAGTACTTC | CSGGDRGVVTQYF
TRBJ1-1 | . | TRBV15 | TGTGCCACCAGCACCCGGAGGGCAGCGCAGAACACTGAAGCTTTCTTT | CATSTRRAAQNTEAFF
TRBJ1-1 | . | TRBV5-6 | TGTGCCAGCAGCTCTGGCGGGTCAGGGAGGACGAGGACTGAAGCTTTCTTT | CASSSGGSGRTRTEAFF
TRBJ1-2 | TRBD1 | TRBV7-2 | TGTGCCAGCAGCGAACAGGGGAACTATGGCTACACCTTC | CASSEQGNYGYTF
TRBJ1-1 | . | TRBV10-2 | TGCGCCAGCAGCTGGGGAGGGGACACTGAAGCTTTCTTT | CASSWGGDTEAFF
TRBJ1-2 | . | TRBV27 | TGTGCCAGCAGTTTTAAGGGCGGGGCAGGCTATGGCTACACCTTC | CASSFKGGAGYGYTF
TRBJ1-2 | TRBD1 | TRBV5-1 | TGCGCCAGCAGCTTGGGTTTGAGGGGGCGGGCTAACTATGGCTACACCTTC | CASSLGLRGRANYGYTF
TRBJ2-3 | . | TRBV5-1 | TGCGCCAGCAGCTTCGTACGGGGGGCTAGCACAGATACGCAGTATTTT | CASSFVRGASTDTQYF
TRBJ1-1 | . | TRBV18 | TGTGCCAGCTCACAGGGGTTGGACACTGAAGCTTTCTTT | CASSQGLDTEAFF
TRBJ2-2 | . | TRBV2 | TGTGCCAGCAGTGAAGCGCGGGGGCGGACCGGGGAGCTGTTTTTT | CASSEARGRTGELFF
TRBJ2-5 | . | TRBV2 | TGTGCCAGCGAGGTGGCGGGGGCCGGGAGGACCCAGTACTTC | CASEVAGAGRTQYF
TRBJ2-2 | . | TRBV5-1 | TGCGCCAGCAGTCAAGCGGGACAAACGAACACCGGGGAGCTGTTTTTT | CASSQAGQTNTGELFF
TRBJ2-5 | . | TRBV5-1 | TGCGCCAGCAGCGGGGAGTACCAAGAGACCCAGTACTTC | CASSGEYQETQYF
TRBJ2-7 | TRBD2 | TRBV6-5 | TGTGCCAGCAGTTACCAACTAGGGACTAACTACGAGCAGTACTTC | CASSYQLGTNYEQYF
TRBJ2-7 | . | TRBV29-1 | TGCAGCGCGGGGAGTGGGGGGTACGAGCAGTACTTC | CSAGSGGYEQYF
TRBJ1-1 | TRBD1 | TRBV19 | TGTGCCAGTAGTATTACCGGGACAGCGATGAACACTGAAGCTTTCTTT | CASSITGTAMNTEAFF